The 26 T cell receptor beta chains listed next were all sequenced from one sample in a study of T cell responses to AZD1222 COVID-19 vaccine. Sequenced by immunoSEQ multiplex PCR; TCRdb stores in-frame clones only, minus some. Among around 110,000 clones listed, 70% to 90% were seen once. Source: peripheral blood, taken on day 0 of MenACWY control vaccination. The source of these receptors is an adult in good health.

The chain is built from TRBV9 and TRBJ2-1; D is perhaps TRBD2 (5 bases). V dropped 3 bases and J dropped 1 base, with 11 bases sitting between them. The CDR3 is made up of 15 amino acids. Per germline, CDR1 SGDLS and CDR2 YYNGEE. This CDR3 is CASSAYGDSYNEQFF. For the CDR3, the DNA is TGTGCCAGCAGCGCCTACGGGGATTCCTACAATGAGCAGTTCTTC.

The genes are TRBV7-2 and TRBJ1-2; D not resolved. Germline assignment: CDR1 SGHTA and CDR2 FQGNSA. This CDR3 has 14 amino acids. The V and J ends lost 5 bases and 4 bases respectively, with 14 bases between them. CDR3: CASSLAGSGYGYTF. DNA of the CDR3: TGTGCCAGCAGCCTCGCCGGGAGCGGCTATGGCTACACCTTC.

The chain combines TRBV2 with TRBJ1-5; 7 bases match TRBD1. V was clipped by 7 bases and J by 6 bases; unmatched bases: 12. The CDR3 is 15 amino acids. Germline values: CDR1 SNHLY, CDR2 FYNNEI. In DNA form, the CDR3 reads TGTGCCAGCACCTTGGAACAGGGGTTGACTCAGCCCCAGCATTTT. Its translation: CASTLEQGLTQPQHF.

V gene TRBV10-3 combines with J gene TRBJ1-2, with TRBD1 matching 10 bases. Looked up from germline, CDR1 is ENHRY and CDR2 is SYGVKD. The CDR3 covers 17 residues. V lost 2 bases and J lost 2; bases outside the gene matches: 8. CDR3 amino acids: CAISETETGGLNYGYTF. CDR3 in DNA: TGTGCCATCAGTGAGACCGAGACAGGGGGCCTAAACTATGGCTACACCTTC.

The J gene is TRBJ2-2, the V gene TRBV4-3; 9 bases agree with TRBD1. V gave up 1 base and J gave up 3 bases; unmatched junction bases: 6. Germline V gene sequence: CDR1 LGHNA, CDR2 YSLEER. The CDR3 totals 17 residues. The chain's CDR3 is CASSQVYRGPDTGELFF. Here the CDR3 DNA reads TGCGCCAGCAGCCAAGTCTACAGGGGGCCAGACACCGGGGAGCTGTTTTTT.

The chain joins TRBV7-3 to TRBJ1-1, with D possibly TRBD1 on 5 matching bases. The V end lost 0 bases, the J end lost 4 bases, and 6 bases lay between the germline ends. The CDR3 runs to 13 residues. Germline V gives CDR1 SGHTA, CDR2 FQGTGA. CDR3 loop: CASSLTGLTEAFF. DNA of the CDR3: TGTGCCAGCAGCTTAACGGGGCTCACTGAAGCTTTCTTT.

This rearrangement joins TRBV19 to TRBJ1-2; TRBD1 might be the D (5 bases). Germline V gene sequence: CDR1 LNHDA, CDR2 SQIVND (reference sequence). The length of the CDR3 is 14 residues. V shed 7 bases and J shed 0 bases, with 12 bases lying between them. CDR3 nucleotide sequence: TGTGCCAGTAACACTCAGGGAGCTAACTATGGCTACACCTTC. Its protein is CASNTQGANYGYTF.

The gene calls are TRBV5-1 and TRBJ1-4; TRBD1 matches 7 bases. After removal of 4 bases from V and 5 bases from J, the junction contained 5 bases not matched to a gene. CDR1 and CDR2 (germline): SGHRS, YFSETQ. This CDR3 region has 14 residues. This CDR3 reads CASSQGQNNEKLFF. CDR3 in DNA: TGCGCCAGCAGCCAGGGACAGAACAATGAAAAACTGTTTTTT.

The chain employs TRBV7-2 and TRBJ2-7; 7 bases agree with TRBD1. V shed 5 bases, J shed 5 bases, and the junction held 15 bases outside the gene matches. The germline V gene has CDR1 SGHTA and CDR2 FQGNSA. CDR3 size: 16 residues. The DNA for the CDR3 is TGTGCCAGCAGCGTCAGAGCAGGACAGGCGGTCCACGAGCAGTACTTC. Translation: CASSVRAGQAVHEQYF.

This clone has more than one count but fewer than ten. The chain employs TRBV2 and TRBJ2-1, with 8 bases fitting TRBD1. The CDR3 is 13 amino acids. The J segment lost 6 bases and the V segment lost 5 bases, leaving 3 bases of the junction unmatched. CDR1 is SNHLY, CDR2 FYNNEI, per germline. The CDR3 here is CASSSDRGNEQFF. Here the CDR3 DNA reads TGTGCCAGCAGTTCTGACAGGGGCAATGAGCAGTTCTTC.

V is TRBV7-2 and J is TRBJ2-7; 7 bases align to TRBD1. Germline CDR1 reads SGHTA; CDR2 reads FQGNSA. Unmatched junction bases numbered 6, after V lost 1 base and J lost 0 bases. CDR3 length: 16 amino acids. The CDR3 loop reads CASSLGSGQSSYEQYF. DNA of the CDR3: TGTGCCAGCAGCTTAGGATCGGGACAGAGCTCCTACGAGCAGTACTTC.

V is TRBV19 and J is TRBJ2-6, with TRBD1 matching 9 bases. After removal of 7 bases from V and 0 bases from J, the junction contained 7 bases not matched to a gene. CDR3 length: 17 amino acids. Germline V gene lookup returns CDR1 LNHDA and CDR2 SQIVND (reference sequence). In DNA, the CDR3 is TGTGCCAGTAAACGGGACAGGGCGATCTCTGGGGCCAACGTCCTGACTTTC. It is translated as CASKRDRAISGANVLTF.

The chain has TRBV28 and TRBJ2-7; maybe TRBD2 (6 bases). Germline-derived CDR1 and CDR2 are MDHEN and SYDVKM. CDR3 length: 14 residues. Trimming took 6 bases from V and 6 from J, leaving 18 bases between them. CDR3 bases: TGTGCCAGCAGAATCTCGGGACTGGGCACCGAGCAGTACTTC. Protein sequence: CASRISGLGTEQYF.

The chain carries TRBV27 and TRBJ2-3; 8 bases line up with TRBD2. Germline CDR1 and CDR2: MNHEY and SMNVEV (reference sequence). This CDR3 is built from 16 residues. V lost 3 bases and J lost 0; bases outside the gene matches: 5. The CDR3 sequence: CASSFGGALSTDTQYF. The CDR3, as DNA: TGTGCCAGCAGTTTCGGGGGGGCCTTGAGCACAGATACGCAGTATTTT.

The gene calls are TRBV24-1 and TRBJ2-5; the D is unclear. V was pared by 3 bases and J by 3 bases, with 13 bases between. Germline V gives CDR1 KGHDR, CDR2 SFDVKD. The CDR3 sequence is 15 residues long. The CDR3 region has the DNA TGTGCCACCAGTGATACAAGGGTTACTAAAGAGACCCAGTACTTC. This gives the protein CATSDTRVTKETQYF.

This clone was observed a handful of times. DNA for the CDR3: TGTGCCAGCAGTTCCGGGCCAGGGGAGCCCTGGAGGTCACCCCTCCACTTT. Encoded protein: CASSSGPGEPWRSPLHF. The chain is built from TRBV28 and TRBJ1-6, with D possibly matching TRBD1 (6 bases). The V end was cut by 4 bases, the J end by 10 bases, with 23 bases between. The V gene's germline CDR1 is MDHEN and CDR2 SYDVKM. CDR3 length: 17 residues. Using reference TRBV28 and TRBJ1-6 for the parts outside the CDR3, the full variable domain is DVKVTQSSRYLVKRTGEKVFLECVQDMDHENMFWYRQDPGLGLRLIYFSYDVKMKEKGDIPEGYSVSREKKERFSLILESASTNQTSMYLCASSSGPGEPWRSPLHFGNGTRLTVT.

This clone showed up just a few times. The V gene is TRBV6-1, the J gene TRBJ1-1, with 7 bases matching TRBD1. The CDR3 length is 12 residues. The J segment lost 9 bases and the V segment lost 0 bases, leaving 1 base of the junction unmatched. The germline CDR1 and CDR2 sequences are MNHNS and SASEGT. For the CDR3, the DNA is TGTGCCAGCAGTGAAGCGGGACAGAAAGCTTTCTTT. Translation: CASSEAGQKAFF.

CDR3 loop: CASSSRDRALYNSPLHF. The CDR3 coding sequence is TGCGCCAGCAGCTCCCGGGACAGAGCCCTATATAATTCACCCCTCCACTTT. The chain carries TRBV5-1 and TRBJ1-6, with 7 bases matching TRBD1. The CDR3 consists of 17 residues. Germline CDR1 reads SGHRS; CDR2 reads YFSETQ. Trimming removed 3 bases from V and 4 bases from J; junction bases left unmatched: 10.

In DNA, the CDR3 is TGCGCCAGCAGCCCCGCCGACAGGGAGCTCCACACCTTC. It yields the protein CASSPADRELHTF. The chain recombines TRBV4-1 with TRBJ1-2; 7 bases are shared with TRBD1. Germline V gives CDR1 MGHRA, CDR2 YSYEKL. The V segment lost 4 bases and the J segment 12 bases; nucleotides outside the gene matches: 11. The CDR3 length is 13 residues.

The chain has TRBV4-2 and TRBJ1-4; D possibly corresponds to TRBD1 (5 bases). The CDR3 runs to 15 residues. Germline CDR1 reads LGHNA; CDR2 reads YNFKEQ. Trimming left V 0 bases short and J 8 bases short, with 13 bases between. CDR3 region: CASSQDLDPGEKLFF. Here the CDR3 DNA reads TGTGCCAGCAGCCAAGATCTGGACCCAGGGGAAAAACTGTTTTTT.

The CDR3 sequence: CASSQALAGPEQYF. Here the CDR3 DNA reads TGTGCCAGCAGCCAAGCTCTCGCAGGGCCCGAGCAGTACTTC. The V call is TRBV3-1 (or the pseudogene TRBV3-2), the J call TRBJ2-7, with a tentative D call TRBD1 (5 bases). Germline V gene sequence: CDR1 LGHDT, CDR2 YNNKEL (reference sequence). Deletions cut 1 base from V and 6 bases from J, with 13 bases between. CDR3 length equals 14 residues.

The CDR3 region is CASSREGARETQYF. CDR3 DNA: TGTGCCAGCAGCCGGGAAGGTGCTCGAGAGACCCAGTACTTC. The rearrangement uses TRBV3-1 (or the pseudogene TRBV3-2) and TRBJ2-5; D ambiguous. The germline gives CDR1 LGHDT, CDR2 YNNKEL (reference sequence). The CDR3 is made up of 14 amino acids. V shed 4 bases and J shed 4 bases, with 13 bases lying between them.

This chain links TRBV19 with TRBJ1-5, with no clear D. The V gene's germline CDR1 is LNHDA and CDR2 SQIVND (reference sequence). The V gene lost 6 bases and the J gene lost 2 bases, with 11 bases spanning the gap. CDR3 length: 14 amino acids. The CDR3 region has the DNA TGTGCCAGTAGCTACCTTTACCGCAATCAGCCCCAGCATTTT. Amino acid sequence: CASSYLYRNQPQHF.

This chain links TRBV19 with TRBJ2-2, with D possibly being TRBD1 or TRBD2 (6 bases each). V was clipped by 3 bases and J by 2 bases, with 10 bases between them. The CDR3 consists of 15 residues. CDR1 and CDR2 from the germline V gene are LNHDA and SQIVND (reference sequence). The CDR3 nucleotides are TGTGCCAGTAGTATGAGGGGGGATAACACCGGGGAGCTGTTTTTT. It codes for CASSMRGDNTGELFF.

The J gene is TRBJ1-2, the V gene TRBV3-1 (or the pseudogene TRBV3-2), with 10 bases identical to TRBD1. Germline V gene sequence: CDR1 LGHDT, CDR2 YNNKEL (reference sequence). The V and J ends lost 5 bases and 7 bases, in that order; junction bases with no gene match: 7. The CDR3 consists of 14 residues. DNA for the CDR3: TGTGCCAGCAGCTCCCGGGACAGGGGCGGTGGCTACACCTTC. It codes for CASSSRDRGGGYTF.

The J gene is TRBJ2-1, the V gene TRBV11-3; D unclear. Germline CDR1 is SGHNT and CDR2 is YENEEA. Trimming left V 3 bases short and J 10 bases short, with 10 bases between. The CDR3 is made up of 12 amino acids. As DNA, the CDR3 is TGTGCCAGCAGCTTCAATGAACAGGAGCAGTTCTTC. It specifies CASSFNEQEQFF.